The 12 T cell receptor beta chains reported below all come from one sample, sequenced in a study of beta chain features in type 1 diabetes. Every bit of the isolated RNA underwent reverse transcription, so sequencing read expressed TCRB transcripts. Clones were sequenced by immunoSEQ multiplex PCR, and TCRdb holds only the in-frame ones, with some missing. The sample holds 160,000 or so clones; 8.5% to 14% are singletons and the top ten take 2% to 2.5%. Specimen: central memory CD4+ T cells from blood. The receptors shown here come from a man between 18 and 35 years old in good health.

CDR3 in amino acids: CASSPSGSSYEQYF. The DNA for the CDR3 is TGTGCCAGCAGCCCTAGCGGGAGCTCCTACGAGCAGTACTTC. The genes are TRBV6-1 and TRBJ2-7; 10 nucleotides align to TRBD2. The germline CDR1 and CDR2 sequences are MNHNS and SASEGT. This CDR3 comprises 14 residues. The V gene end was trimmed by 6 bases and the J gene end by 0 bases; junction bases not matched to a gene: 2.

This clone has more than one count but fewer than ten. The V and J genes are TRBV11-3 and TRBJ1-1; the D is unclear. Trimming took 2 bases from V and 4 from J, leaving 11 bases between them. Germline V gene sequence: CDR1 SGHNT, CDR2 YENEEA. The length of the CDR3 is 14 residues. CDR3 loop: CASSLRLTSTEAFF. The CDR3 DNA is TGTGCCAGCAGCTTAAGGCTAACGAGCACTGAAGCTTTCTTT.

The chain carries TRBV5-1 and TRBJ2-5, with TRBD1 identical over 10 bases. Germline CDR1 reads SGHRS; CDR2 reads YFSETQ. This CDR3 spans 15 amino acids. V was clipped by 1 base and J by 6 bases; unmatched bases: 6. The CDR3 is CASSLIGTGDQTQYF. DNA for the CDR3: TGCGCCAGCAGCTTGATCGGGACAGGGGATCAGACCCAGTACTTC.

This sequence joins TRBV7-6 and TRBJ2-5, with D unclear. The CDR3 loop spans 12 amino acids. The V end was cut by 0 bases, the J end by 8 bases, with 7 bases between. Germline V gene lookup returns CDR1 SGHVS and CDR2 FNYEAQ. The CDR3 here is CASSLAASTQYF. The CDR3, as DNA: TGTGCCAGCAGCTTAGCGGCAAGTACCCAGTACTTC.

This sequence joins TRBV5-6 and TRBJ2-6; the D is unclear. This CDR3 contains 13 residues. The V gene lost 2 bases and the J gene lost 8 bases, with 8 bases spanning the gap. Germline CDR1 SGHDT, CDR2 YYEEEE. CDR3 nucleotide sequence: TGTGCCAGCAGCTTAGGCAGCACCAACGTCCTGACTTTC. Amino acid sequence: CASSLGSTNVLTF.

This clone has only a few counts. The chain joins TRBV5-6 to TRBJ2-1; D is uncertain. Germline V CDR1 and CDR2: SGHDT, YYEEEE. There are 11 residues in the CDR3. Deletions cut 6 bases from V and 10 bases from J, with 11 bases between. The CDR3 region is CASTLFGEQFF. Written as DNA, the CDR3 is TGTGCCAGCACCCTCTTTGGAGAGCAGTTCTTC. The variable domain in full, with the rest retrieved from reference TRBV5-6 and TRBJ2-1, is DAGVTQSPTHLIKTRGQQVTLRCSPKSGHDTVSWYQQALGQGPQFIFQYYEEEERQRGNFPDRFSGHQFPNYSSELNVNALLLGDSALYLCASTLFGEQFFGPGTRLTVL.

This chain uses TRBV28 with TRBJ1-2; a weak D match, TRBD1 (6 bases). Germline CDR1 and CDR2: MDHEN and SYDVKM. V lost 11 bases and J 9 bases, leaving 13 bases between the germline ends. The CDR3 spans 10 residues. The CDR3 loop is CASQDSRYTF. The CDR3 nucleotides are TGTGCCTCCCAGGACAGCCGCTACACCTTC.

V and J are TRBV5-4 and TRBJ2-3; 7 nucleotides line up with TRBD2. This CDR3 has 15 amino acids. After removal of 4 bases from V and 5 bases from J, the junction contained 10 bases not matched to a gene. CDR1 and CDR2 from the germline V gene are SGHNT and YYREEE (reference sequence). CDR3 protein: CASSPRLALGDTQYF. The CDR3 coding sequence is TGTGCCAGCAGCCCACGACTAGCTCTTGGAGATACGCAGTATTTT.

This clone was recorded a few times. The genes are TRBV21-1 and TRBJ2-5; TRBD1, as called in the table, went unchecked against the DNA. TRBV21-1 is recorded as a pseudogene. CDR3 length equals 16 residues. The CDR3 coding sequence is TGTGCCAGCAGCGACCGGGACAGGCACTACCAAGAGACCCAGTACTTC. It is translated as CASSDRDRHYQETQYF.

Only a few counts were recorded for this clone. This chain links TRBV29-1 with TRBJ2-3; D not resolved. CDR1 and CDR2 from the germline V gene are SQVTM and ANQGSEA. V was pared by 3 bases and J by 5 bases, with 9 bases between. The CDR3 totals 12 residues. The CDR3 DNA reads TGCAGCGTTGATCTGAAGCGAGATACGCAGTATTTT. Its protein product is CSVDLKRDTQYF.

Here the CDR3 DNA reads TGTGCCAGCAGAAATCGGGCCTCGGGAGATACGCAGTATTTT. It is translated as CASRNRASGDTQYF. The chain couples TRBV25-1 to TRBJ2-3, with D hard to call. The CDR3 spans 14 residues. V lost 6 bases and J lost 5, with 15 bases in between. Germline CDR1 reads MGHDK; CDR2 reads SYGVNS.

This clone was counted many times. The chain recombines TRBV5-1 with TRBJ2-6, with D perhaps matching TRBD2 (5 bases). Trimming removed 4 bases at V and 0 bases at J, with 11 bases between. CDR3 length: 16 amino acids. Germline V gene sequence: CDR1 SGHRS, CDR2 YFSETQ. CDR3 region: CASSPGSLSGANVLTF. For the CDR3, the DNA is TGCGCCAGCAGCCCGGGAAGCCTCTCTGGGGCCAACGTCCTGACTTTC.